This T cell receptor beta chain was sequenced in a study of cytotoxic CD8 clonotypes in ibrutinib-treated CLL. Study details: The subjects consisted of roughly 12 relapsed/refractory and roughly 15 treatment-naive individuals, with around 17 IGHV unmutated. Findings and caveats of the study: Clonality increased at ibrutinib response and stayed stable in sustained remission. At progression, however, it fell back toward baseline. Clonality at baseline surpassed age-matched healthy donors and tracked circulating CD8+ T-cell counts.

The CDR3 runs to 13 residues. V was trimmed by 0 bases and J by 11 bases, leaving 11 bases between them. The germline CDR1 and CDR2 sequences are LGHNA and YSLEER. Sequencing used immunoSEQ multiplex PCR; TCRdb keeps in-frame clones, though not all of them. The profile shows roughly 150,000 clones, approximately 80% of them singletons. Regarding this clone: The antigen is not known.

The J gene is TRBJ1-5, the V gene TRBV4-3; no firm D call. The source is a human donor with chronic lymphocytic leukemia. The material sequenced was PBMCs, taken after 24 months of ibrutinib treatment. The CDR3 sequence: CASSQDRSQSQHF. The CDR3 DNA sequence: TGCGCCAGCAGCCAAGATAGGAGCCAGTCCCAGCATTTT.